This record concerns one T cell receptor beta chain sequence. The data were obtained in a study of blood T cell repertoires in COVID-19. Using immunoSEQ multiplex PCR, the repertoire was profiled, and TCRdb retains in-frame clones only, with some absent. The sample records fewer than 200,000 clones, 85% being singletons. Trimming at V came to 5 bases and at J to 2 bases, leaving 4 bases not matched to a gene. This CDR3 spans 15 amino acids. Germline CDR1 reads SGHAT; CDR2 reads FQDESV (reference sequence). The V and J genes are TRBV11-1 and TRBJ2-3; the match to TRBD1 covers 10 bases. The source of this sequence is a human donor with acute or convalescent COVID-19. The donor label of this sample is uncertain. Input material: peripheral blood. The CDR3 spells CASSNRQGATDTQYF. Written as DNA, the CDR3 is TGTGCCAGCAGCAACCGACAGGGGGCCACAGATACGCAGTATTTT.